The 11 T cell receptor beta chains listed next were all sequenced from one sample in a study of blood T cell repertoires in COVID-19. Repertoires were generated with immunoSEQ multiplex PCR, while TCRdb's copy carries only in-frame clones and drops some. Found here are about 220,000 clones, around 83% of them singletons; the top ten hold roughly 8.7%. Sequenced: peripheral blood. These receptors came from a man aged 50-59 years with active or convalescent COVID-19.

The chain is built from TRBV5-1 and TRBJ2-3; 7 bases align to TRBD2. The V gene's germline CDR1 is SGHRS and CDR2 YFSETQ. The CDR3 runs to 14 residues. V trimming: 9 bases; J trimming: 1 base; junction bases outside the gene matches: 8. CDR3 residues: CATASGTGTDTQYF. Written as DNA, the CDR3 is TGCGCCACCGCCAGCGGGACGGGCACAGATACGCAGTATTTT.

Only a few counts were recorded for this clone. CDR3 nucleotide sequence: TGTGCCAGCAGCCTTAGGGGACAGAATCAGCCCCAGCATTTT. This encodes CASSLRGQNQPQHF. This chain uses TRBV3-1 (or the pseudogene TRBV3-2) with TRBJ1-5; TRBD1 matches 7 bases. In germline, CDR1 is LGHDT, CDR2 YNNKEL (reference sequence). The CDR3 is made up of 14 amino acids. The V and J ends lost 4 bases and 4 bases, in that order; junction bases with no gene match: 4.

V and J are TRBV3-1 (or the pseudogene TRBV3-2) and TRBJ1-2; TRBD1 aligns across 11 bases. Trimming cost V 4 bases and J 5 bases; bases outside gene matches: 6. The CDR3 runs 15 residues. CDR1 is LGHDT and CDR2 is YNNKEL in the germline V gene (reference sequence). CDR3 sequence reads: CASSPGTGGEYGYTF. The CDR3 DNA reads TGTGCCAGCAGCCCCGGGACAGGGGGTGAATATGGCTACACCTTC.

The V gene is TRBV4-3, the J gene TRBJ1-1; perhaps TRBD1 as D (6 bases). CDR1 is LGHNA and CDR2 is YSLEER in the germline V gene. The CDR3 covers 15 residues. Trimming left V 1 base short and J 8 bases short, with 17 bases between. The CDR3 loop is CASSQVWIQGFEAFF. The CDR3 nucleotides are TGCGCCAGCAGCCAAGTGTGGATACAGGGATTCGAAGCTTTCTTT.

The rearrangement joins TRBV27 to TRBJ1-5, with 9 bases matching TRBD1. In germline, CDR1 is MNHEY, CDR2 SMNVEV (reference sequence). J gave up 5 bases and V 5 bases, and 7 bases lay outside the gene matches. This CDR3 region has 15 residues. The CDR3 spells CASSNGQGRYQPQHF. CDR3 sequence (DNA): TGTGCCAGCAGTAACGGACAGGGGCGATATCAGCCCCAGCATTTT.

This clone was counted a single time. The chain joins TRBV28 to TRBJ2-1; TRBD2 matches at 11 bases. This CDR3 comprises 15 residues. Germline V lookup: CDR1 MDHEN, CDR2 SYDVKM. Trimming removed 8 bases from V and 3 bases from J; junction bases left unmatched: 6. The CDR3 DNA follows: TGTGCCAGCCAAACCGGGACTAGCGGCTACAATGAGCAGTTCTTC. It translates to CASQTGTSGYNEQFF.

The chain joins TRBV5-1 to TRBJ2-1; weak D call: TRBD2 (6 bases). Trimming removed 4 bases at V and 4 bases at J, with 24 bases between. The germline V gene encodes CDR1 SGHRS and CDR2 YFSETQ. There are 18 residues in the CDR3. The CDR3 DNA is TGCGCCAGCAGCCCCGAAAGGCGGACTATAAGGGTTTACAATGAGCAGTTCTTC. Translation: CASSPERRTIRVYNEQFF. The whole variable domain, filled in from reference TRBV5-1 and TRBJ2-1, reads KAGVTQTPRYLIKTRGQQVTLSCSPISGHRSVSWYQQTPGQGLQFLFEYFSETQRNKGNFPGRFSGRQFSNSRSEMNVSTLELGDSALYLCASSPERRTIRVYNEQFFGPGTRLTVL.

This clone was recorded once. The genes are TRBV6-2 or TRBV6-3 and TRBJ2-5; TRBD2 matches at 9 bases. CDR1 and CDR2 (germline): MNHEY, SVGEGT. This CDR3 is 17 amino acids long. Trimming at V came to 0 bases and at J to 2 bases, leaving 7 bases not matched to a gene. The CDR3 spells CASSYSGGRVRQETQYF. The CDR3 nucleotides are TGTGCCAGCAGTTACTCCGGCGGGAGGGTCCGACAAGAGACCCAGTACTTC.

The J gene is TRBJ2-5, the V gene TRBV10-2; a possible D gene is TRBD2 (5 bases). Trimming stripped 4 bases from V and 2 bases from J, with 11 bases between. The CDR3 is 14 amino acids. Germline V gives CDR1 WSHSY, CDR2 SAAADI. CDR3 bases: TGCGCCAGCAGTGGTCTAGGAGGTCAAGAGACCCAGTACTTC. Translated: CASSGLGGQETQYF.

CDR3: CASSRERPGDTQYF. The CDR3 bases are TGTGCCAGCAGCCGGGAACGACCGGGGGATACGCAGTATTTT. The chain joins TRBV11-2 to TRBJ2-3; TRBD2 is a possible D gene (5 bases). Deletions cut 5 bases from V and 6 bases from J, with 15 bases between. The CDR3 has 14 residues. Germline V lookup: CDR1 SGHAT, CDR2 FQNNGV.

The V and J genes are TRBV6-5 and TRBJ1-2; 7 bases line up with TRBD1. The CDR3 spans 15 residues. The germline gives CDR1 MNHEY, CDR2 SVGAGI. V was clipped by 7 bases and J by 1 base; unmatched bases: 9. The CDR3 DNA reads TGTGCCAGCATTGTGTCAACAGGGGTTAACTATGGCTACACCTTC. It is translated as CASIVSTGVNYGYTF.